Shown below are 5 T cell receptor beta chains from a single sample sequenced in a study of blood T cell repertoires in COVID-19. TCRdb's table, derived via immunoSEQ multiplex PCR, lists solely in-frame clones and lacks some. This table holds some 350,000 clones, more than 75% found once. Sample: peripheral blood. These receptors came from a woman under 30 who had recovered from COVID-19.

The chain combines TRBV7-6 with TRBJ2-1; 10 positions agree with TRBD2. The CDR3 sequence is 14 residues long. V was clipped by 2 bases and J by 9 bases; unmatched bases: 4. The V gene's germline CDR1 is SGHVS and CDR2 FNYEAQ. The CDR3 sequence: CASSLRTSGGEQFF. Written as DNA, the CDR3 is TGTGCCAGCAGCTTACGGACTAGCGGAGGTGAGCAGTTCTTC.

This chain joins TRBV6-2 or TRBV6-3 and TRBJ2-3, with TRBD2 identical over 7 bases. Germline assignment: CDR1 MNHEY and CDR2 SVGEGT. Losses at the gene ends were 0 bases for V and 0 bases for J; bases not matched to a gene: 9. The CDR3 length is 18 residues. The CDR3 loop reads CASSYSSYLAASTDTQYF. CDR3 nucleotide sequence: TGTGCCAGCAGTTACTCGTCTTACCTAGCGGCTAGCACAGATACGCAGTATTTT.

This clone was observed a single time. The chain links TRBV6-5 to TRBJ1-3, with no clear D. This CDR3 is 14 amino acids long. Trimming removed 2 bases from V and 1 base from J, with 6 bases in between. Germline V gene lookup returns CDR1 MNHEY and CDR2 SVGAGI. The DNA for the CDR3 is TGTGCCAGCAGTTACGAACATTCTGGAAACACCATATATTTT. This gives the protein CASSYEHSGNTIYF.

On this clone: Other nucleotide sequences from this sample produce the same CDR3. The V and J genes are TRBV12-3 or TRBV12-4 and TRBJ2-3; no clear D. The V and J ends lost 2 bases and 0 bases respectively, with 3 bases between them. The CDR3 covers 13 residues. The CDR3, as DNA: TGTGCCAGCAGTTTACTTAGCACAGATACGCAGTATTTT. Amino acids: CASSLLSTDTQYF.

The V and J genes are TRBV5-1 and TRBJ2-3, with TRBD2 matching over 8 bases. Trimming removed 2 bases from V and 4 bases from J; junction bases left unmatched: 6. CDR1 is SGHRS, CDR2 YFSETQ, per germline. The CDR3 is 15 residues long. The DNA of the CDR3 is TGCGCCAGCAGCTTTGGAAGCGGGAGCGCAGATACGCAGTATTTT. It codes for CASSFGSGSADTQYF.